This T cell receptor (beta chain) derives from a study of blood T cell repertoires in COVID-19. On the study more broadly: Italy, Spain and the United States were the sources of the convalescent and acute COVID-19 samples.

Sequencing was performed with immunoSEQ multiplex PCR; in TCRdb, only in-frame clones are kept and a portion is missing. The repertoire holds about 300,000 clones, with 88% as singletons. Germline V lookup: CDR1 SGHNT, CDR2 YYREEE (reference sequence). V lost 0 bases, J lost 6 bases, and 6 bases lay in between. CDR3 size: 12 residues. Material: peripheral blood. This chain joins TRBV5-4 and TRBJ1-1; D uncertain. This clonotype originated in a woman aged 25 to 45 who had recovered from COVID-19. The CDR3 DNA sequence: TGTGCCAGCAGCTTGGGGGCCTCTGAAGCTTTCTTT. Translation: CASSLGASEAFF.